The clone carrying this T cell receptor (beta chain) was counted only a few times. Its antigen is unknown. The data were obtained in a study of T cell responses to AZD1222 COVID-19 vaccine. This CDR3 has 16 residues. The germline V gene encodes CDR1 MNHEY and CDR2 SVGAGI. V was trimmed by 0 bases and J by 1 base, leaving 12 bases between them. Study results and limitations: Compared with day 0, the breadth and depth of the Spike-specific TCR repertoire rose significantly after two doses of AZD1222. Regions 160-218 and 743-854 held dominance among vaccine-associated CD4 TCRs, which spanned spike.

TCRdb's table, derived via immunoSEQ multiplex PCR, lists solely in-frame clones and lacks some. The sample lists some 170,000 clones, approximately 91% seen once, with about 1.5% in the top ten. Sequences were derived from peripheral blood, sampled on day 0 of AZD1222 vaccination. The rearrangement uses TRBV6-5 and TRBJ1-1; D gene ambiguous. The source is an adult in good health. This chain's CDR3 is CASSYSSQIANTEAFF. CDR3 in DNA: TGTGCCAGCAGTTACTCGTCACAGATAGCGAACACTGAAGCTTTCTTT.